The clone carrying this TCR beta chain was seen repeatedly, ten times or more. RNA transcripts gave rise to amplified TCR beta CDR3 regions. The HTBI primer set served for first-round RT-PCR of the TCR CDR3. One entry per CDR3 protein, called by TCRdb with MiXCR from the multiplex PCR reads. Among 390,000 or so distinct CDR3 sequences listed, 14% to 15% were seen once. Diagnosis rested on symptoms, serum thyroxine and TRAb, thyroid ultrasound, and orbital computed tomography. Fresh 10 ml peripheral blood yielded PBMCs. The data belong to a study of T cells in Graves' hyperthyroidism and ophthalmopathy. The specimen was blood. The sequence was obtained from a man aged 18 to 30 with Graves' ophthalmopathy.

CDR3 residues: CASSYLRGAGSPLHF. The DNA of the CDR3 is TGTGCCAGCAGTTATTTGCGGGGGGCTGGTTCACCCCTCCACTTT. V is TRBV6-1 and J is TRBJ1-6; TRBD1 might be the D (6 bases). This CDR3 comprises 15 residues. Looked up from germline, CDR1 is MNHNS and CDR2 is SASEGT. V lost 5 bases and J 9 bases, leaving 17 bases between the germline ends.